Listed here are 18 T cell receptor beta chains from one sample, sequenced in a study of blood T cell repertoires in COVID-19. Produced via immunoSEQ multiplex PCR; TCRdb's table is partial and in-frame only. Among 170,000 or so clones, over 70% were seen once, and the ten largest hold approximately 2.9%. The sequencing input was peripheral blood. The receptors here all came from a woman aged 60 to 75 with acute or convalescent COVID-19.

The genes are TRBV2 and TRBJ1-2; unclear D gene. This CDR3 spans 12 amino acids. Germline V gene lookup returns CDR1 SNHLY and CDR2 FYNNEI. Trimming removed 6 bases from V and 2 bases from J, with 7 bases in between. CDR3 in DNA: TGTGCCAGCAGGGGAGACAACTATGGCTACACCTTC. Its translation: CASRGDNYGYTF.

V is TRBV7-3 and J is TRBJ2-1; 9 positions agree with TRBD2. V was clipped by 0 bases and J by 3 bases; unmatched bases: 3. CDR1 and CDR2 (germline): SGHTA, FQGTGA. This CDR3 has 16 residues. The CDR3 loop is CASSLTSGGFYNEQFF. The CDR3, as DNA: TGTGCCAGCAGCTTAACGAGCGGGGGGTTCTACAATGAGCAGTTCTTC.

V gene TRBV29-1 combines with J gene TRBJ1-2, with TRBD1 identical over 8 bases. The V gene end was trimmed by 6 bases and the J gene end by 2 bases; junction bases not matched to a gene: 2. CDR1 and CDR2 (germline): SQVTM, ANQGSEA. The CDR3 runs 12 residues. CDR3 sequence: CSVRQGNYGYTF. The CDR3 DNA reads TGCAGCGTACGACAGGGGAACTATGGCTACACCTTC.

The rearrangement links TRBV12-3 or TRBV12-4 to TRBJ1-1; D not resolved. The CDR3 is 13 residues long. With 2 bases removed from V and 4 bases from J, the gap between germline ends came to 8 bases. The CDR3 sequence: CASSLPPVTEAFF. In nucleotides, the CDR3 is TGTGCCAGCAGTTTACCCCCGGTCACTGAAGCTTTCTTT.

This clone was picked up a small number of times. The gene calls are TRBV2 and TRBJ1-6; D gene uncertain. This CDR3 region has 13 residues. The V end lost 6 bases, the J end lost 4 bases, and 7 bases lay between the germline ends. Germline CDR1 SNHLY, CDR2 FYNNEI. The CDR3 DNA reads TGTGCCAGCAGGGCCCCTTATAATTCACCCCTCCACTTT. Its protein product is CASRAPYNSPLHF. Together with reference TRBV2 and TRBJ1-6, the CDR3 gives the full variable domain: EPEVTQTPSHQVTQMGQEVILRCVPISNHLYFYWYRQILGQKVEFLVSFYNNEISEKSEIFDDQFSVERPDGSNFTLKIRSTKLEDSAMYFCASRAPYNSPLHFGNGTRLTVT.

This clone has only one observation. The chain uses TRBV27 and TRBJ2-1, with D uncertain. V lost 7 bases to trimming and J lost 5 bases, with 18 bases between them. The germline V gene has CDR1 MNHEY and CDR2 SMNVEV (reference sequence). The CDR3 extends over 15 amino acids. CDR3 sequence: CASTALDSANNEQFF. The CDR3 DNA reads TGTGCCAGCACGGCCCTAGACTCAGCGAACAATGAGCAGTTCTTC.

The chain employs TRBV7-3 and TRBJ1-1, with D tentatively TRBD1 (5 bases). V lost 2 bases and J 0 bases, leaving 10 bases between the germline ends. This CDR3 has 15 amino acids. Germline loops: CDR1 SGHTA, CDR2 FQGTGA. The CDR3 loop is CASSLVPGMNTEAFF. In nucleotides, the CDR3 is TGTGCCAGCAGCTTAGTCCCAGGGATGAACACTGAAGCTTTCTTT. Variable domain in full (rest from reference TRBV7-3 and TRBJ1-1): GAGVSQTPSNKVTEKGKYVELRCDPISGHTALYWYRQSLGQGPEFLIYFQGTGAADDSGLPNDRFFAVRPEGSVSTLKIQRTERGDSAVYLCASSLVPGMNTEAFFGQGTRLTVV.

In its sample, this clone was seen a few times. The J gene is TRBJ2-1, the V gene TRBV18; 10 positions match TRBD2. The germline V gene encodes CDR1 KGHSH and CDR2 LQKENI. V lost 3 bases and J lost 1; bases outside the gene matches: 3. This CDR3 is 16 amino acids long. CDR3 loop: CASSPLAGGSYNEQFF. The CDR3, as DNA: TGTGCCAGCTCACCCTTAGCGGGGGGTTCCTACAATGAGCAGTTCTTC.

The chain recombines TRBV4-1 with TRBJ2-7; 8 positions agree with TRBD1. The germline V gene has CDR1 MGHRA and CDR2 YSYEKL. Germline trimming cut 0 bases from V and 4 bases from J; bases unmatched to any gene: 8. This CDR3 is built from 16 residues. The CDR3 DNA reads as TGCGCCAGCAGCCAAGAAGCGCGGACAGGGCTGTACGAGCAGTACTTC. Translated: CASSQEARTGLYEQYF.

This chain uses TRBV7-2 with TRBJ1-3; D not certain. V was cut by 0 bases and J by 7 bases, with 10 bases left in between. The germline CDR1 and CDR2 sequences are SGHTA and FQGNSA. The CDR3 contains 14 residues. The CDR3 nucleotides are TGTGCCAGCAGCTTAGCAAACCTAGCCAACACCATATATTTT. Amino acid sequence: CASSLANLANTIYF. Complete variable domain (other parts from reference TRBV7-2 and TRBJ1-3): GAGVSQSPSNKVTEKGKDVELRCDPISGHTALYWYRQSLGQGLEFLIYFQGNSAPDKSGLPSDRFSAERTGGSVSTLTIQRTQQEDSAVYLCASSLANLANTIYFGEGSWLTVV.

The V call is TRBV5-4, the J call TRBJ2-1; the D gene is possibly TRBD1 (5 bases). With 2 bases removed from V and 4 bases from J, the gap between germline ends came to 10 bases. Germline V gene sequence: CDR1 SGHNT, CDR2 YYREEE (reference sequence). The CDR3 extends over 14 amino acids. The CDR3 loop reads CASSLAGLYNEQFF. The CDR3 DNA sequence: TGTGCCAGCAGCTTAGCAGGGTTATACAATGAGCAGTTCTTC.

J is TRBJ1-1 and V is TRBV10-1; D call uncertain. Germline V gene data show CDR1 as WNHNN and CDR2 as SYGVQD (reference sequence). With 3 bases removed from V and 1 base from J, the gap between germline ends came to 12 bases. The CDR3 runs 15 residues. This CDR3 reads CASSDPGRGNTEAFF. The CDR3 nucleotides read TGCGCCAGCAGTGATCCCGGACGGGGGAACACTGAAGCTTTCTTT.

The chain is built from TRBV2 and TRBJ2-2, with D hard to call. V was shortened by 4 bases and J by 4 bases, with 7 bases between the two germline ends. The CDR3 sequence is 13 residues long. From germline, CDR1 is SNHLY and CDR2 FYNNEI. This chain's CDR3 is CASSVVITGELFF. In DNA, the CDR3 is TGTGCCAGCAGTGTTGTTATCACCGGGGAGCTGTTTTTT.

The chain has TRBV5-1 and TRBJ2-5; 8 nucleotides align to TRBD2. CDR1 and CDR2 from the germline V gene are SGHRS and YFSETQ. J lost 2 bases, V lost 2 bases, and 5 bases had no gene match. This CDR3 is built from 15 residues. In DNA, the CDR3 is TGCGCCAGCAGCTTAGTAGCGGGGCTACAAGAGACCCAGTACTTC. Encoded protein: CASSLVAGLQETQYF. Full variable domain (outside the CDR3, taken from reference TRBV5-1 and TRBJ2-5): KAGVTQTPRYLIKTRGQQVTLSCSPISGHRSVSWYQQTPGQGLQFLFEYFSETQRNKGNFPGRFSGRQFSNSRSEMNVSTLELGDSALYLCASSLVAGLQETQYFGPGTRLLVL.

This clone was seen just once. The junction differs from germline at one of its ends, possibly a read error. The gene calls are TRBV7-7 and TRBJ1-1, with a weak D call TRBD1 (5 bases). The CDR3 is 13 residues long. CDR1 and CDR2 (germline): SSHAT, FNYEAQ (reference sequence). In DNA, the CDR3 is TGTGCTAGCAGCTTGACAGTTTACACTGAAGCTTTCTTT. Translating gives CASSLTVYTEAFF.

The chain combines TRBV6-2 or TRBV6-3 with TRBJ2-7; possibly TRBD2 for D (6 bases). V was cut by 0 bases and J by 1 base, with 13 bases left in between. Per germline, CDR1 MNHEY and CDR2 SVGEGT. The CDR3 is 16 amino acids. CDR3 sequence (DNA): TGTGCCAGCAGTTACTCTGGGGGGATGGCGTCCTACGAGCAGTACTTC. Its protein product is CASSYSGGMASYEQYF.

This chain joins TRBV5-6 and TRBJ1-5; perhaps TRBD1 as D (6 bases). V was pared by 2 bases and J by 3 bases, with 9 bases between. The CDR3 covers 14 residues. The V gene's germline CDR1 is SGHDT and CDR2 YYEEEE. CDR3 residues: CASSLRGFNQPQHF. The CDR3 coding sequence is TGTGCCAGCAGCTTAAGGGGGTTCAATCAGCCCCAGCATTTT.

The V gene is TRBV19, the J gene TRBJ1-1; TRBD1 is a possible D gene (5 bases). V shed 5 bases and J shed 6 bases, with 10 bases lying between them. The CDR3 contains 12 residues. Per germline, CDR1 LNHDA and CDR2 SQIVND (reference sequence). The CDR3 region is CASSAWGAEAFF. The CDR3 DNA is TGTGCCAGTAGTGCCTGGGGCGCTGAAGCTTTCTTT.